This T cell receptor (beta chain) is drawn from a study of tumor and adjacent non-tumor tissue in lung cancer (dated by TCRdb to the late 2010s). Regarding the study in general: Patients with adenocarcinoma (about twelve), squamous cell carcinoma (2) and small cell lung cancer (1) were included in the cohort. Sequencing produced more than 100,000,000 productive TCRbeta reads in total, an average of approximately 4.5 million reads per sample. Ages among the approximately 15 patients ranged from roughly 31 to 80 years, there were roughly ten men and 5 women, and disease was at TNM stage I to III. For each patient, one tumor sample and one normal lung sample were taken, giving a few dozen paired specimens that underwent TCRbeta CDR3 sequencing. The study compared bulk TCRbeta repertoires from lung tumor tissue and matched distant non-tumor lung tissue of some 15 lung cancer patients.

Bulk unsorted tissue served as the source for RNA extraction, and RNA quality was assessed using a NanoDrop ND-1000 and an Agilent 2100. All donors had newly diagnosed lung cancer, had not received prior chemotherapy, and were admitted for thoracic surgery in China between August and November 2014. Patients who had received previous radiotherapy or chemotherapy, or who had another concurrent cancer, were excluded from the study. Pieces of surgical tissue measuring roughly 1-2.1 cm3 were kept in RNAlater solution and stored at -80 degrees C until use. The investigation overall reported the following: Tumor tissue showed significantly greater TCR diversity (inverse Simpson) than normal lung tissue (approximately 400 vs 170, P = 0.0075, Mann-Whitney U test). Only about 15 patients were in the cohort, and the authors stated that larger samples and more detailed clinical data are needed. In normal lung, the top 100 clones accounted for a significantly larger cumulative share of the repertoire than in tumor tissue. Younger patients had significantly higher TCR diversity, and higher tumor TCR diversity was associated with shorter overall and disease-free survival. Neither the sequencing platform nor unique molecular identifiers are named or mentioned anywhere in the methods. Peripheral blood was not sequenced, so blood TCRbeta repertoires were not examined in the lung cancer patients of the study.

To prepare the library, multiplex PCR was applied. TCRdb names Illumina HiSeq 2500 as the instrument used. TCRbeta libraries were built by three rounds of nested PCR using primers (Table S4), following protocols modified from ARM-PCR. PCR products of 200-500 bp were gel-excised and purified with the QIAquick gel extraction kit before sequencing. In the paper's pipeline: Trimmomatic was used to clean the reads, FLASH was used to merge the reads into complete CDR3 sequences, and MiTCR was used to assign the reads to V(D)J germline segments. Clonal diversity was calculated as the inverse Simpson's index using VDJtools. Productive reads were defined as in-frame sequences without a premature stop codon. Using fastp trimming at Q25 and MiXCR clonotype assembly, TCRdb reanalyzed the public sequencing data and kept in-frame beta chains. Rows are unified per CDR3 protein, each entry keeping the most common DNA and genes. The authors' filters were not applied to this entry. The sample data list about 81,000 distinct CDR3 sequences, and just under 75% of these were observed just once. The ten largest clones take up around 10% of the sample.

This clonotype was seen at least ten times. Its antigen is currently not known. It has no much larger one-base neighbor in the sample; base qualities were not kept. The germline ends are 17 bases apart after V is trimmed by 6 bases and J by 5 bases. Taken from cysteine to phenylalanine, the CDR3 has 15 residues. The only DNA kept is the CDR3, 45 bases in frame from the first base. Sequencing used lung tumor tissue. The chain was built from TRBV12-3 or TRBV12-4 and TRBJ2-1; TRBD1 is a possible D gene, resting on 6 matching bases. The clonotype originates from a woman in her 40s with non-small cell lung cancer. Here is the DNA: TGTGCCAGCAGACCCCCTGGGACACCTAACAATGAGCAGTTCTTC. It specifies CASRPPGTPNNEQFF.